The next 20 T cell receptor beta chains were all read from a single sample in a study of blood T cells in healthy people across ages. Alongside a J-beta primer mix, a sample-barcoded 5' primer served in a second PCR lasting roughly 7 to 12 cycles. TCRdb redid the calling of the 5' RACE reads with MiXCR, one entry per CDR3 protein. The profile shows 1 million or so distinct CDR3 sequences, 25% of them singletons. These data are also associated with another study on T cells of mothers and their children.

What was sequenced was blood. The receptors come from a girl under 10 years old in good health.

The chain recombines TRBV27 with TRBJ2-2; TRBD2 might be the D (5 bases). In germline, CDR1 is MNHEY, CDR2 SMNVEV (reference sequence). V lost 5 bases and J lost 1, with 8 bases in between. The CDR3 extends over 14 amino acids. The CDR3 bases are TGTGCCAGCAGTGTACTAGGGAACACCGGGGAGCTGTTTTTT. Translated, it gives CASSVLGNTGELFF.

The chain combines TRBV20-1 with TRBJ2-2; TRBD2 matches 8 bases. Germline V gives CDR1 DFQATT, CDR2 SNEGSKA (reference sequence). With V trimmed by 2 bases and J by 0 bases, 5 bases remained unmatched. The CDR3 is 16 amino acids. The CDR3: CSARWGGRTNTGELFF. In DNA, the CDR3 is TGCAGTGCTAGATGGGGCGGGAGGACGAACACCGGGGAGCTGTTTTTT.

This clonotype has just a few counts. The chain employs TRBV20-1 and TRBJ2-6; the D is unclear. Per the germline V gene, CDR1 is DFQATT and CDR2 is SNEGSKA (reference sequence). CDR3 size: 14 residues. V gave up 3 bases and J gave up 0 bases, with 6 bases separating them. CDR3 residues: CSARGISGANVLTF. CDR3 coding DNA: TGCAGTGCTAGGGGAATCTCTGGGGCCAACGTCCTGACTTTC.

This clonotype was counted a single time. This chain uses TRBV6-5 with TRBJ2-1, with D maybe TRBD2 (5 bases). The CDR3 contains 14 residues. Germline lookup yields CDR1 MNHEY and CDR2 SVGAGI. Deletions cut 6 bases from V and 7 bases from J, with 16 bases between. CDR3 residues: CASSNGETANEQFF. CDR3 in DNA: TGTGCCAGCAGCAACGGGGAGACTGCGAATGAGCAGTTCTTC.

This clonotype was observed a handful of times. At one end, the junction sequence differs from germline, possibly due to a read error. V usage is TRBV29-1 and J usage is TRBJ1-2; D gene uncertain. CDR3 length: 10 amino acids. CDR1 and CDR2 from the germline V gene are SQVTM and ANQGSEA. The CDR3: CSVEDGRRLF. The CDR3 nucleotides are TGCAGCGTTGAAGATGGACGGAGGCTCTTC. The full variable domain, its missing parts supplied by reference TRBV29-1 and TRBJ1-2, is SAVISQKPSRDICQRGTSLTIQCQVDSQVTMMFWYRQQPGQSLTLIATANQGSEATYESGFVIDKFPISRPNLTFSTLTVSNMSPEDSSIYLCSVEDGRRLFGSGTRLTVV.

This chain joins TRBV20-1 and TRBJ2-7; TRBD2 aligns across 10 bases. The germline gives CDR1 DFQATT, CDR2 SNEGSKA (reference sequence). This CDR3 spans 14 amino acids. V shed 3 bases and J 2 bases; nucleotides not matched to a gene: 4. As DNA, the CDR3 is TGCAGTGCTAGGCAACTAGCGGGGACCTACGAGCAGTACTTC. Residues: CSARQLAGTYEQYF.

The chain links TRBV7-9 to TRBJ2-1, with D possibly being TRBD1 or TRBD2 (5 bases each). Germline-derived CDR1 and CDR2 are SEHNR and FQNEAQ (reference sequence). The CDR3 is made up of 15 amino acids. The ends were cut back, 5 bases at V and 6 bases at J, with 17 bases in the middle. CDR3 DNA sequence: TGTGCCAGCAGCCTCGAGGGACCCCGTCGCAATGAGCAGTTCTTC. Translated, it gives CASSLEGPRRNEQFF.

This clonotype was picked up a small number of times. The rearrangement joins TRBV20-1 to TRBJ2-2; D is unclear. Trimming removed 6 bases from V and 3 bases from J, with 8 bases in between. Germline V gene data show CDR1 as DFQATT and CDR2 as SNEGSKA (reference sequence). This CDR3 contains 12 residues. The CDR3 DNA reads as TGCAGTGCCTTAGATGACACCGGGGAGCTGTTTTTT. This translates into CSALDDTGELFF.

The V gene is TRBV7-2, the J gene TRBJ2-3, with D possibly being TRBD1 (6 bases). This CDR3 is 15 amino acids long. V lost 5 bases, J lost 2 bases, and 14 bases lay in between. CDR1 SGHTA and CDR2 FQGNSA come from the germline V gene. CDR3 sequence: CASSLVGDNTDTQYF. The CDR3 nucleotides are TGTGCCAGCAGCCTTGTAGGGGACAACACAGATACGCAGTATTTT.

V usage is TRBV7-9 and J usage is TRBJ2-3; unclear D gene. The V end was cut by 4 bases, the J end by 5 bases, with 7 bases between. Germline lookup yields CDR1 SEHNR and CDR2 FQNEAQ (reference sequence). The CDR3 is 12 amino acids. The chain's CDR3 is CASSSMGDTQYF. The CDR3 DNA reads TGTGCCAGCAGCTCAATGGGAGATACGCAGTATTTT. Together with reference TRBV7-9 and TRBJ2-3, the CDR3 gives the full variable domain: DTGVSQNPRHKITKRGQNVTFRCDPISEHNRLYWYRQTLGQGPEFLTYFQNEAQLEKSRLLSDRFSAERPKGSFSTLEIQRTEQGDSAMYLCASSSMGDTQYFGPGTRLTVL.

The rearrangement joins TRBV4-1 to TRBJ2-7; weak D call: TRBD1 (6 bases). Germline V gene lookup returns CDR1 MGHRA and CDR2 YSYEKL. The CDR3 has 14 amino acids. Trimming stripped 3 bases from V and 0 bases from J, with 9 bases between. The chain's CDR3 is CASSHTGYSYEQYF. The CDR3 nucleotides read TGCGCCAGCAGCCATACAGGGTACTCCTACGAGCAGTACTTC.

Points on this clonotype: The junction and the germline gene differ at one end; a read error may be behind it. This chain joins TRBV29-1 and TRBJ2-2, with a weak D call TRBD2 (5 bases). This CDR3 is 12 amino acids long. The germline V gene has CDR1 SQVTM and CDR2 ANQGSEA. As DNA, the CDR3 is TGTAGCGTCACGAAGGACACCGGGGAGCTGTTTTTT. Translated: CSVTKDTGELFF.

V usage is TRBV7-9 and J usage is TRBJ1-1, with 9 bases lining up with TRBD1. The germline CDR1 and CDR2 sequences are SEHNR and FQNEAQ (reference sequence). The CDR3 sequence is 15 residues long. Trimming cost V 5 bases and J 3 bases; bases outside gene matches: 7. The CDR3 sequence: CASSPWDRAYTEAFF. CDR3 in DNA: TGTGCCAGCAGCCCCTGGGACAGGGCGTACACTGAAGCTTTCTTT.

This chain uses TRBV6-6 with TRBJ1-1; weak D call: TRBD1 (5 bases). Deletions cut 6 bases from V and 3 bases from J, with 17 bases between. This CDR3 is built from 15 residues. Per the germline V gene, CDR1 is MNHNY and CDR2 is SVGAGI (reference sequence). In nucleotides, the CDR3 is TGTGCCAGCAGCCCCCTAAAGGGGCTGGACACTGAAGCTTTCTTT. It codes for CASSPLKGLDTEAFF.

The DNA of the CDR3 is TGTGCCAGCTCACAAGGACTCACCCCGGTAGAGCAGTACTTC. Its translation is CASSQGLTPVEQYF. The chain recombines TRBV18 with TRBJ2-5, with D perhaps matching TRBD2 (5 bases). The V gene lost 4 bases and the J gene lost 11 bases, with 20 bases spanning the gap. CDR3 length: 14 amino acids. Germline loops: CDR1 KGHSH, CDR2 LQKENI.

This clonotype was counted many times. Compared with germline, one end of the junction differs, possibly owing to a read error. The V call is TRBV5-1, the J call TRBJ1-1; D unclear. Per the germline V gene, CDR1 is SGHRS and CDR2 is YFSETQ. The CDR3 extends over 14 amino acids. Written as DNA, the CDR3 is TGTGCCAGCAGCTTGGCCGCGGGAAACACTGAAGCTTTCTTT. Translated, it gives CASSLAAGNTEAFF.

A few counts support this clonotype. The genes are TRBV12-3 or TRBV12-4 and TRBJ2-6; the match to TRBD1 covers 7 bases. Unmatched junction bases numbered 3, after V lost 1 base and J lost 0 bases. This CDR3 is built from 17 residues. The CDR3 DNA is TGTGCCAGCAGTTTAGGGACAGGCGCCTCTGGGGCCAACGTCCTGACTTTC. Amino acid sequence: CASSLGTGASGANVLTF.

This clonotype was seen more than once but under ten times. The chain has TRBV9 and TRBJ1-3; no reliable D call. Trimming shortened V by 4 bases and J by 0 bases, and 8 bases separated the two germline ends. CDR3 length equals 14 residues. Germline CDR1 is SGDLS and CDR2 is YYNGEE. CDR3 sequence (DNA): TGTGCCAGCAGCCCTTGGAACTCTGGAAACACCATATATTTT. It yields the protein CASSPWNSGNTIYF.

The chain carries TRBV10-3 and TRBJ2-4; D perhaps matches TRBD1 (5 bases). The CDR3 spans 13 residues. Trimming removed 3 bases at V and 7 bases at J, with 10 bases between. The germline gives CDR1 ENHRY, CDR2 SYGVKD. The CDR3 protein is CAISDQGWNIQYF. The CDR3 DNA reads as TGTGCCATCAGTGACCAGGGCTGGAACATTCAGTACTTC.

The chain combines TRBV28 with TRBJ1-2; possibly TRBD1 for D (5 bases). The ends were cut back, 10 bases at V and 2 bases at J, with 17 bases in the middle. Per germline, CDR1 MDHEN and CDR2 SYDVKM. This CDR3 contains 14 residues. For the CDR3, the DNA is TGTGCCACCGAAGACAGCACTGACAACTATGGCTACACCTTC. Translation: CATEDSTDNYGYTF.